This is a list of T cell receptor beta chains from one sample in a study of response to subunit inactivated influenza vaccine. TCRdb ran MiXCR on the RT-PCR reads and lists one entry per CDR3 protein. The repertoire includes hundreds of thousands of distinct CDR3 sequences, approximately 10% of them detected once, and about 10% sits in the top ten. These records were also assigned to another study, of T cells expressing NK-cell markers.

The sample here was PBMCs from blood, taken on the day of vaccination. Source of these receptors: a man aged 45 to 65 who received an inactivated influenza vaccine. CDR3s include the opening cysteine and the closing phenylalanine or tryptophan. The order of the fields is clone size, V gene, D gene, J gene, CDR3 protein, CDR3 DNA. A D gene is named only where the DNA matches it firmly. Clone size is given for some rows only: seen once, a few or many times, or a class if the clone is expanded.

clone_size: few
v_call: TRBV20-1
d_call: TRBD1
j_call: TRBJ2-3
cdr3_aa: CSAVKAGGSGTDTQYF
cdr3_nt: TGCAGTGCCGTCAAGGCAGGGGGCTCCGGCACAGATACGCAGTATTTT

clone_size: few
v_call: TRBV7-2
d_call: -
j_call: TRBJ1-4
cdr3_aa: CASSLASLKGEKLFF
cdr3_nt: TGTGCCAGCAGCTTAGCAAGCTTGAAGGGTGAAAAACTGTTTTTT

clone_size: few
v_call: TRBV24-1
d_call: -
j_call: TRBJ2-3
cdr3_aa: CATSDGTRRADTQYF
cdr3_nt: TGTGCCACCAGTGACGGGACCCGCCGGGCTGATACGCAGTATTTT

clone_size: -
v_call: TRBV4-2
d_call: TRBD2
j_call: TRBJ2-5
cdr3_aa: CASSQRGTSGSQETQYF
cdr3_nt: TGTGCCAGCAGCCAAAGGGGGACTAGCGGGAGTCAAGAGACCCAGTACTTC

clone_size: few
v_call: TRBV2
d_call: -
j_call: TRBJ2-5
cdr3_aa: CATVATPSPETQYF
cdr3_nt: TGTGCCACCGTGGCTACACCCTCCCCGGAGACCCAGTACTTC

clone_size: few
v_call: TRBV20-1
d_call: TRBD2
j_call: TRBJ2-3
cdr3_aa: CSARARLAGPTDTQYF
cdr3_nt: TGCAGTGCTAGAGCTCGACTAGCGGGGCCCACAGATACGCAGTATTTT

clone_size: once
v_call: TRBV7-3
d_call: -
j_call: TRBJ2-7
cdr3_aa: CASSLDGGPYDQYF
cdr3_nt: TGTGCCAGCAGCTTAGACGGGGGCCCCTACGACCAGTACTTC

clone_size: -
v_call: TRBV7-9
d_call: TRBD1
j_call: TRBJ1-1
cdr3_aa: CASSLEGTGVTEAFF
cdr3_nt: TGTGCCAGCAGCTTAGAGGGGACAGGGGTCACTGAAGCTTTCTTT

clone_size: -
v_call: TRBV6-2/TRBV6-3
d_call: TRBD1
j_call: TRBJ1-6
cdr3_aa: CASSGTTGGSPLHF
cdr3_nt: TGTGCCAGCAGTGGAACGACAGGGGGATCACCCCTCCACTTT

clone_size: -
v_call: TRBV20-1
d_call: -
j_call: TRBJ2-3
cdr3_aa: CSARPRYTDTQYF
cdr3_nt: TGCAGTGCTAGGCCGCGCTACACAGATACGCAGTATTTT

clone_size: -
v_call: TRBV7-9
d_call: -
j_call: TRBJ2-6
cdr3_aa: CASSLARGRANVLTF
cdr3_nt: TGTGCCAGCAGCTTAGCCCGCGGTCGGGCCAACGTCCTGACTTTC

clone_size: few
v_call: TRBV7-9
d_call: -
j_call: TRBJ2-7
cdr3_aa: CASSLGGRKYEQYF
cdr3_nt: TGTGCCAGCAGCTTAGGAGGACGCAAATACGAGCAGTACTTC

clone_size: many
v_call: TRBV7-2
d_call: TRBD2
j_call: TRBJ2-1
cdr3_aa: CASSLAAGVNEQFF
cdr3_nt: TGTGCCAGCAGCTTAGCGGCGGGGGTCAATGAGCAGTTCTTC

clone_size: -
v_call: TRBV5-1
d_call: -
j_call: TRBJ1-2
cdr3_aa: CASSPGRGGYGYTF
cdr3_nt: TGCGCCAGCAGCCCGGGCCGAGGGGGCTATGGCTACACCTTC

clone_size: few
v_call: TRBV27
d_call: -
j_call: TRBJ2-5
cdr3_aa: CASSPTGIGETQYF
cdr3_nt: TGTGCCAGCAGTCCCACAGGGATAGGAGAGACCCAGTACTTC

clone_size: -
v_call: TRBV14
d_call: TRBD2
j_call: TRBJ2-1
cdr3_aa: CASSQDRGAGAPDEQFF
cdr3_nt: TGTGCCAGCAGCCAAGATAGAGGAGCGGGAGCCCCCGATGAGCAGTTCTTC

clone_size: -
v_call: TRBV20-1
d_call: -
j_call: TRBJ2-7
cdr3_aa: CSARDLVRATEQYF
cdr3_nt: TGCAGTGCTAGAGATCTCGTTCGGGCGACTGAGCAGTACTTC

clone_size: -
v_call: TRBV5-4
d_call: -
j_call: TRBJ1-5
cdr3_aa: CASSVGPNSNQPQHF
cdr3_nt: TGTGCCAGCAGCGTGGGCCCTAATTCGAATCAGCCCCAGCATTTT

clone_size: few
v_call: TRBV7-9
d_call: -
j_call: TRBJ1-1
cdr3_aa: CASSSFADTEAFF
cdr3_nt: TGTGCCAGCAGCTCCTTTGCGGATACTGAAGCTTTCTTT

clone_size: many
v_call: TRBV4-2
d_call: -
j_call: TRBJ1-1
cdr3_aa: CASSQGFRQSGDTEAFF
cdr3_nt: TGTGCCAGCAGCCAAGGATTTCGACAGTCCGGCGACACTGAAGCTTTCTTT

clone_size: -
v_call: TRBV5-1
d_call: -
j_call: TRBJ2-7
cdr3_aa: CASSLEGTSRHEQYF
cdr3_nt: TGCGCCAGCAGCTTGGAAGGTACTAGCCGGCACGAGCAGTACTTC

clone_size: few
v_call: TRBV7-2
d_call: -
j_call: TRBJ1-2
cdr3_aa: CASSLSQEIGYTF
cdr3_nt: TGTGCCAGCAGCTTGTCGCAGGAGATCGGCTACACCTTC

clone_size: -
v_call: TRBV20-1
d_call: TRBD1
j_call: TRBJ2-4
cdr3_aa: CSASNRGLAKNIQYF
cdr3_nt: TGCAGTGCTAGCAACAGGGGGCTAGCCAAAAACATTCAGTACTTC

clone_size: -
v_call: TRBV4-1
d_call: TRBD1
j_call: TRBJ2-2
cdr3_aa: CASSHDGQVVAGELFF
cdr3_nt: TGCGCCAGCAGCCATGATGGACAGGTGGTAGCCGGGGAGCTGTTTTTT

clone_size: -
v_call: TRBV28
d_call: TRBD2
j_call: TRBJ2-7
cdr3_aa: CASSLKIGTSGNYEQYF
cdr3_nt: TGTGCCAGCAGTTTAAAGATCGGGACTAGCGGCAATTACGAGCAGTACTTC

clone_size: many
v_call: TRBV7-9
d_call: TRBD1
j_call: TRBJ2-3
cdr3_aa: CASSPRQGRTDTQYF
cdr3_nt: TGTGCCAGCAGCCCCAGACAGGGTCGCACAGATACGCAGTATTTT

clone_size: -
v_call: TRBV12-3/TRBV12-4
d_call: TRBD2
j_call: TRBJ2-7
cdr3_aa: CASSFGAGPYEQYF
cdr3_nt: TGTGCCAGCAGTTTTGGAGCGGGGCCCTACGAGCAGTACTTC

clone_size: -
v_call: TRBV7-3
d_call: -
j_call: TRBJ2-5
cdr3_aa: CASSRGGREETQYF
cdr3_nt: TGTGCCAGCAGCCGCGGTGGCAGGGAAGAGACCCAGTACTTC